The entry below gives a single TCR beta chain sequence along with its context. The antigen is undetermined. This entry is derived from a study of T cells in tuberculosis. The overall study: This South African cohort compared adolescents with or without latent tuberculosis against adults with active tuberculosis. Points from the study as a whole: GMM-specific TCRs were nearer to active tuberculosis alpha repertoires, suggesting expansion.

Profiled with immunoSEQ multiplex PCR; TCRdb holds only in-frame clones, not every one. Of approximately 40,000 clones listed, around 94% were seen once; the top ten hold 4% to 5.5%. The CDR3 has 13 residues. Per the germline V gene, CDR1 is MNHEY and CDR2 is SMNVEV (reference sequence). The V and J ends lost 2 bases and 5 bases respectively, with 10 bases between them. Specified time point: new active TB diagnosis, blood taken before or within 7 days of starting treatment. Each clinical donor contributed on average roughly 100,000 T cells from unsorted cryopreserved PBMC. This TCR was sampled from an adult with tuberculosis. The gene calls are TRBV27 and TRBJ2-7; D uncertain. The specimen was PBMCs, collected at tuberculosis diagnosis. DNA for the CDR3: TGTGCCAGCAGTTTACGAAGGAGCCACGAGCAGTACTTC. Translated, it gives CASSLRRSHEQYF.